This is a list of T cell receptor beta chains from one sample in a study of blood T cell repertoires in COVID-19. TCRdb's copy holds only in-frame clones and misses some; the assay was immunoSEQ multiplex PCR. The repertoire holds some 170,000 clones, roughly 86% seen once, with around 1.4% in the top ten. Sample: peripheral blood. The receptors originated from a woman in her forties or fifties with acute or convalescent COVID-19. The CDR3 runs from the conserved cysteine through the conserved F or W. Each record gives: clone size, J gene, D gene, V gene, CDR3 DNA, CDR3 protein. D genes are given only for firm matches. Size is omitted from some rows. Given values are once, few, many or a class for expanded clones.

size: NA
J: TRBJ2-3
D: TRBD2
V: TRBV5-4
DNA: TGTGCCAGCAGCTTTGGACTAGCGGACCGCCCAGATACGCAGTATTTT
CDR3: CASSFGLADRPDTQYF

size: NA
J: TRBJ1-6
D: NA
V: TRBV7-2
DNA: TGTGCCAGCAGCTTAGAGGTCAGGGCGTACTATAATTCACCCCTCCACTTT
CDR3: CASSLEVRAYYNSPLHF

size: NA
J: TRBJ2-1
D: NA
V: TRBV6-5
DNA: TGTGCCAGCAGTTACTTAGGAGATGAGCAGTTCTTC
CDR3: CASSYLGDEQFF

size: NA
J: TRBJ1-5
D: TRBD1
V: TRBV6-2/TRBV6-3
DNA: TGTGCCAGCAGTTCGGTACAGGGGGGCAATCAGCCCCAGCATTTT
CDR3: CASSSVQGGNQPQHF

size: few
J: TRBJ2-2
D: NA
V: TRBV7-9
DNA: TGTGCCAGCAGCTTGAATAACCCTCGCGCCGGGGAGCTGTTTTTT
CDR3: CASSLNNPRAGELFF

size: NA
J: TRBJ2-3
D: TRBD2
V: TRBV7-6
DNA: TGTGCCAGCAGCTTATACGCTAGCGGGAGGAGCGCAGATACGCAGTATTTT
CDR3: CASSLYASGRSADTQYF

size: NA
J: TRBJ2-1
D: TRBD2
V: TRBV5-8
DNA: TGTGCCAGCAGCTTAGTAGCGGGAGACGGCAATGAGCAGTTCTTC
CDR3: CASSLVAGDGNEQFF

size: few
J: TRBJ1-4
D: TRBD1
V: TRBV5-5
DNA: TGTGCCAGCAGCCGTGGACAGGGGACTAATGAAAAACTGTTTTTT
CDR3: CASSRGQGTNEKLFF

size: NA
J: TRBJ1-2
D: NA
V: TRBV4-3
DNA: TGCGCCAGCAGCCAATCGAGTTCAGCGGTCGCTATTAACTATGGCTACACCTTC
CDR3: CASSQSSSAVAINYGYTF

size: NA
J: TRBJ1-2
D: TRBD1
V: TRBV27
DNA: TGTGCCAGCAGTCCATACCGGGACAGTCGAGCCTTTAACTATGGCTACACCTTC
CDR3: CASSPYRDSRAFNYGYTF

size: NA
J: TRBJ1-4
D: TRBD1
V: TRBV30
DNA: TGTGCCTGGAGTGGTGGGGACAGGGGCGGGTCTAATGAAAAACTGTTTTTT
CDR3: CAWSGGDRGGSNEKLFF

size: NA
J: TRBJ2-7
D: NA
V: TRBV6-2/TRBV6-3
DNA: TGTGCCAGCAGTTACTCAAATAGTAACGAGCAGTACTTC
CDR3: CASSYSNSNEQYF

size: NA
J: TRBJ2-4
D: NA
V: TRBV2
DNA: TGTGCCAGCAGTGAAGAGAACAGGGACGAAAACTACTTC
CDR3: CASSEENRDENYF

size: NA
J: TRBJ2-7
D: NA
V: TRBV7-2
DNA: TGTGCCAGCAGCCCAACGGCGGTCGGGGCCTACGAGCAGTACTTC
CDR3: CASSPTAVGAYEQYF

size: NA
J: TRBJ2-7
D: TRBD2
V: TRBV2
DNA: TGTGCCAGCTCGGGACTAGCGGGGACTTTCACCTACGAGCAGTACTTC
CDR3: CASSGLAGTFTYEQYF

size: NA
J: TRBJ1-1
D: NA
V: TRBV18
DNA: TGTGCCAGCTCACCACCGGTGAGGACTGAAGCTTTCTTT
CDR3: CASSPPVRTEAFF

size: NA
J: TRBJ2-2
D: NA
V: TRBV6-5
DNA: TGTGCCAGCACCCCCGGCGGGGTCTTCACCGGGGAGCTGTTTTTT
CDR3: CASTPGGVFTGELFF

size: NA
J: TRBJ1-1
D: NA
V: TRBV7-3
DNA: TGTGCCAGCGGGGCAGACTGGAACACTGAAGCTTTCTTT
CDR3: CASGADWNTEAFF

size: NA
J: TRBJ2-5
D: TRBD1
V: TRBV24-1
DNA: TGTGCCACCAGTGATTCTGACAGGGTAATGCGAGAGACCCAGTACTTC
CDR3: CATSDSDRVMRETQYF

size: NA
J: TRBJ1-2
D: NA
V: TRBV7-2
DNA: TGTGCCAGCAGTCGGGGGGAAATAGGCTACACCTTC
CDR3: CASSRGEIGYTF

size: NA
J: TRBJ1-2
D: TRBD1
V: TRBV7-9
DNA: TGTGCCAGCAGCTTAGCGGGACAGGGAAGTGGCTACACCTTC
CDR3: CASSLAGQGSGYTF

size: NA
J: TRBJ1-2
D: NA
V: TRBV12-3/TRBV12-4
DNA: TGTGCCAGCAGTTTATCTGACAAGAGCGGCTACACCTTC
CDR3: CASSLSDKSGYTF

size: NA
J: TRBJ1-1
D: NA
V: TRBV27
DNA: TGTGCCAGCAGTGCTCCGGGTCTGAACACTGAAGCTTTCTTT
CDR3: CASSAPGLNTEAFF

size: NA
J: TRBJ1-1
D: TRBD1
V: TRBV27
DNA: TGTGCCAGCAGTTTAAACAGGGGGCGAGGCACTGAAGCTTTCTTT
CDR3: CASSLNRGRGTEAFF

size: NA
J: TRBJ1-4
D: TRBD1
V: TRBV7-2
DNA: TGTGCCAGCAGCTTTAGGGGACAGGGGGCCTTCGGTGAAAAACTGTTTTTT
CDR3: CASSFRGQGAFGEKLFF

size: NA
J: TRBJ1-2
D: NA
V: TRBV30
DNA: TGTGCCTGGAGTGGGGGCCGTCGAGAGGGCTACACCTTC
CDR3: CAWSGGRREGYTF

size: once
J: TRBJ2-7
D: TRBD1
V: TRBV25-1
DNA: TGTGCCAGCAGTGAGCCCGACAGGGACGAGCAGTACTTC
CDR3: CASSEPDRDEQYF

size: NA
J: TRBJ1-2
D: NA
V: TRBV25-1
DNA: TGTGCCAGCAGTGAGGGGGGTGGCGGCTACACCTTC
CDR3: CASSEGGGGYTF

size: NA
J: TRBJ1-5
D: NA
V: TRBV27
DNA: TGTGCCAGCAGTTTGAAGCCCGAAGGAGTGGGCAATCAGCCCCAGCATTTT
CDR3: CASSLKPEGVGNQPQHF

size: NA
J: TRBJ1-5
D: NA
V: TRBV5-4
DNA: TGTGCCAGCCACGCGTTTGGGGGGGTTCTTCATAGCAATCAGCCCCAGCATTTT
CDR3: CASHAFGGVLHSNQPQHF

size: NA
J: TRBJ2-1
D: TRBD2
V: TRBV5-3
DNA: TGTGCCAGAAGCTCCGGTTTTCCCGGGACTATCAACAATGAGCAGTTCTTC
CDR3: CARSSGFPGTINNEQFF

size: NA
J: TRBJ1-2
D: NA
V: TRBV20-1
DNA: TGCAGTGCTAGTGAGTCCGTCGGCTACACCTTC
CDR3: CSASESVGYTF

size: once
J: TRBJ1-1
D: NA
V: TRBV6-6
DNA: TGTGCCAGCAGTTCCAGTGGGGAGTCTGAAGCTTTCTTT
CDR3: CASSSSGESEAFF

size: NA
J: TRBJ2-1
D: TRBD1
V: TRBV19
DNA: TGTGCCAGTAGTCCACAGGGGGGAACCTACAATGAGCAGTTCTTC
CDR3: CASSPQGGTYNEQFF

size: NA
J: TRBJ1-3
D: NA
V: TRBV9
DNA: TGTGCCAGCAGTGTCCAAGGGGGTTCTGGAAACACCATATATTTT
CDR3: CASSVQGGSGNTIYF

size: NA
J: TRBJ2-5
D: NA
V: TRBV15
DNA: TGTGCCACCAGCAGAGGAGAGTTCCAAGAGACCCAGTACTTC
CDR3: CATSRGEFQETQYF

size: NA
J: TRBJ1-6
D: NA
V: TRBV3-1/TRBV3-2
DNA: TGTGCCAGTAGGATAGGGGGACAACTTAATTCACCCCTCCACTTT
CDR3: CASRIGGQLNSPLHF

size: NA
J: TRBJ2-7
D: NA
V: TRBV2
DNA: TGTGCCAGCTGTCGTGAGGGCAGCTCCTACGAGCAGTACTTC
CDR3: CASCREGSSYEQYF

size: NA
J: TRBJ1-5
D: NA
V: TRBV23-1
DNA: TGCGCCAGCAGTCAATCCGGGCCGCGGGATCAGCCCCAGCATTTT
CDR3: CASSQSGPRDQPQHF

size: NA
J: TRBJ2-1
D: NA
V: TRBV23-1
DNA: TGCGCCAGCAGTCATCTCCCCGGCAGACTGGGAGGGCAGTTCTTC
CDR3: CASSHLPGRLGGQFF

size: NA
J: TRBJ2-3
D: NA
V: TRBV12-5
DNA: TGTGCTAGTGGTTTGGGAGGGTTGGCAGATACGCAGTATTTT
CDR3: CASGLGGLADTQYF

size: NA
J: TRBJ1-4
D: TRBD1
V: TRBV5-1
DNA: TGCGCCAGCAGCTTGTTACCGGGACAGGGAGTTGAAAAACTGTTTTTT
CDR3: CASSLLPGQGVEKLFF

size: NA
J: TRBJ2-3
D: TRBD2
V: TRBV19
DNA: TGTGCCAGTAGTATAAGCGGGGGGCGGGCAGATACGCAGTATTTT
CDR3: CASSISGGRADTQYF

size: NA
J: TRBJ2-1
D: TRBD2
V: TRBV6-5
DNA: TGTGCCAGCAGTTACTCGACACTAGCGGGGCGTAATGAGCAGTTCTTC
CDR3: CASSYSTLAGRNEQFF

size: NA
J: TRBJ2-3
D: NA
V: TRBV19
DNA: TGTGCCAGTAGTACAGGGGTGGGACCAAATACGCAGTATTTT
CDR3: CASSTGVGPNTQYF

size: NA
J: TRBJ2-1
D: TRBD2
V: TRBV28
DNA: TGTGCCAGCAATGGGGCTAGCGGGAGGATCTCCAATGAGCAGTTCTTC
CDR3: CASNGASGRISNEQFF

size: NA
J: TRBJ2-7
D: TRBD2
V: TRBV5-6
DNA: TGTGCCAGCAGCTTAAGACTAGCCCAAGGGGAGTACGAGCAGTACTTC
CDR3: CASSLRLAQGEYEQYF

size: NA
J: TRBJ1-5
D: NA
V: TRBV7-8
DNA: TGTGCCAGCAGCCGACAGAGCGATCAGCCCCAGCATTTT
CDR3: CASSRQSDQPQHF

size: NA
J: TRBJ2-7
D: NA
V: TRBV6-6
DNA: TGTGCCAGCAGTTACATTCCGACAGGGGAGGGCGAGCAGTACTTC
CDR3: CASSYIPTGEGEQYF

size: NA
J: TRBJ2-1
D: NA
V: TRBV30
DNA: TGTGCCTGGATCAGCGAAACCTACAATGAGCAGTTCTTC
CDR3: CAWISETYNEQFF

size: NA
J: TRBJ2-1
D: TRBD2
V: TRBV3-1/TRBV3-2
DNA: TGTGCCAGCAGCCAAGTGACTAGCGGGGGGGTAAGTGAGCAGTTCTTC
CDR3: CASSQVTSGGVSEQFF

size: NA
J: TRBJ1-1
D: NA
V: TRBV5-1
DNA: TGCGCCAGCAGCCTGGGAGTCGACACTGAAGCTTTCTTT
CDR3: CASSLGVDTEAFF

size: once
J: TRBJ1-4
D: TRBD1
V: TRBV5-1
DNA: TGCGCCAGCAGCTTGCAGGGGGCCACAACTAATGAAAAACTGTTTTTT
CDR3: CASSLQGATTNEKLFF

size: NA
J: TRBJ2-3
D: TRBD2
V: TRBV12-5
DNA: TGTGCTAGTGGTGTGGGACTAGCGGATGAGACAGATACGCAGTATTTT
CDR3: CASGVGLADETDTQYF

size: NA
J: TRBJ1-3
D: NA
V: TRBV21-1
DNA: TGTGCCAGCAGCAAGCGGGACAGCCTTTTT
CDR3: CASSKRDSLF

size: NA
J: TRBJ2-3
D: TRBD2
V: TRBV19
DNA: TGTGCCAGTAGTATACTAAGGCGGGAGGGCCGCTCAGATACGCAGTATTTT
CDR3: CASSILRREGRSDTQYF

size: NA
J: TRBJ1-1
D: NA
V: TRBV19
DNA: TGTGCCAGTCGTGTAATTGGAGTCACTGAAGCTTTCTTT
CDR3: CASRVIGVTEAFF

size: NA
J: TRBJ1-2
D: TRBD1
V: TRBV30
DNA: TGTGCCTGGAGCCTGGGACAGGGGGCAGGAGGCTACACCTTC
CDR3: CAWSLGQGAGGYTF